What follows are 25 T cell receptor beta chains derived from one specimen sequenced in a study of beta chain features in type 1 diabetes. Findings and caveats of the study: Type 1 diabetes patients had TCRB CDR3s that were shorter (moderately but significantly so) in all four CD4+ subsets.

Sequenced material consisted of expressed TCRB transcripts (all of the isolated RNA was reverse transcribed). TCRdb keeps only in-frame clones here, not all; method: immunoSEQ multiplex PCR. Counted here are around 650,000 clones, roughly 12% occurring once; the ten biggest clones make up roughly 0.12%. These receptors have no identified antigens. The specimen sequenced was naive CD4+ T cells from blood. These receptors originate from a young man with type 1 diabetes.

The V gene is TRBV7-3, the J gene TRBJ1-2; D is perhaps TRBD1 (5 bases). Germline V gives CDR1 SGHTA, CDR2 FQGTGA. V lost 4 bases and J 4 bases, leaving 10 bases between the germline ends. The CDR3 consists of 13 residues. In DNA, the CDR3 is TGTGCCAGCAGCTCCGCAGGGAGCTATGGCTACACCTTC. This gives the protein CASSSAGSYGYTF.

The chain uses TRBV5-4 and TRBJ2-2, with D perhaps assigned TRBD1 or TRBD2 (5 bases each). Germline CDR1 reads SGHNT; CDR2 reads YYREEE (reference sequence). V was clipped by 3 bases and J by 6 bases, with 9 bases between them. This CDR3 has 13 amino acids. CDR3 amino acids: CASSSGTPGELFF. The CDR3 coding sequence is TGTGCCAGCAGCTCGGGGACCCCCGGGGAGCTGTTTTTT.

In regard to this clone: The sample contains more than one DNA sequence encoding this CDR3. J is TRBJ2-5 and V is TRBV5-1, with 9 bases aligning to TRBD1. CDR1 is SGHRS, CDR2 YFSETQ, per germline. CDR3 length equals 14 residues. The V and J ends lost 4 bases and 3 bases, in that order; junction bases with no gene match: 4. In nucleotides, the CDR3 is TGCGCCAGCAGCACGGGACAGGGAAAAGAGACCCAGTACTTC. This gives the protein CASSTGQGKETQYF.

This clone was seen only a few times. The J gene is TRBJ2-1, the V gene TRBV5-1, with D possibly being TRBD1 or TRBD2 (5 bases each). CDR3 length: 15 amino acids. V gave up 4 bases and J gave up 9 bases, with 20 bases separating them. The germline CDR1 and CDR2 sequences are SGHRS and YFSETQ. The chain's CDR3 is CASSPVSDTGGEQFF. DNA for the CDR3: TGCGCCAGCAGCCCCGTTTCGGACACCGGAGGTGAGCAGTTCTTC.

This clone was found a few times. This specimen includes other DNA sequences encoding the same CDR3. This CDR3 reads CASSVAGSTDTQYF. CDR3 DNA: TGTGCCAGCAGCGTAGCGGGTTCCACAGATACGCAGTATTTT. The rearrangement uses TRBV9 and TRBJ2-3; D gene ambiguous. V was pared by 0 bases and J by 2 bases, with 7 bases between. The CDR3 is 14 residues long. In germline, CDR1 is SGDLS, CDR2 YYNGEE.

The chain combines TRBV6-1 with TRBJ2-7; 7 positions match TRBD1. Unmatched junction bases numbered 14, after V lost 8 bases and J lost 4 bases. Looked up from germline, CDR1 is MNHNS and CDR2 is SASEGT. The CDR3 is 15 amino acids. For the CDR3, the DNA is TGTGCCAGCTCCTCCCCGGGACAGCCTTATTACGAGCAGTACTTC. Protein product: CASSSPGQPYYEQYF.

The rearrangement joins TRBV5-1 to TRBJ2-5; TRBD1 is a possible D gene (6 bases). The V gene lost 2 bases and the J gene lost 2 bases, with 10 bases spanning the gap. Germline V CDR1 and CDR2: SGHRS, YFSETQ. This CDR3 has 14 residues. Written as DNA, the CDR3 is TGCGCCAGCAGCTTTGGGGGCAGTCAAGAGACCCAGTACTTC. It translates to CASSFGGSQETQYF. Full variable domain (outside the CDR3, taken from reference TRBV5-1 and TRBJ2-5): KAGVTQTPRYLIKTRGQQVTLSCSPISGHRSVSWYQQTPGQGLQFLFEYFSETQRNKGNFPGRFSGRQFSNSRSEMNVSTLELGDSALYLCASSFGGSQETQYFGPGTRLLVL.

This clone came up a few times. The chain recombines TRBV5-1 with TRBJ2-3; TRBD2 agrees at 13 bases. Per germline, CDR1 SGHRS and CDR2 YFSETQ. The junction had 11 bases not matched to a gene; V was cut back by 4 bases and J by 9 bases. The length of the CDR3 is 16 residues. Here the CDR3 reads CASSTGLAGAGVTQYF. CDR3 sequence (DNA): TGCGCCAGCAGCACCGGACTAGCGGGGGCCGGTGTGACGCAGTATTTT.

This clone was observed a few times. V and J are TRBV19 and TRBJ1-5; D possibly corresponds to TRBD1 (5 bases). Between the trimmed V and J ends, which lost 4 bases and 5 bases, there was a span of 15 bases. The germline V gene encodes CDR1 LNHDA and CDR2 SQIVND (reference sequence). This CDR3 contains 15 residues. CDR3 sequence: CASSRDFRKDQPQHF. The CDR3 coding sequence is TGTGCCAGTAGTAGGGACTTCAGGAAAGATCAGCCCCAGCATTTT.

The chain combines TRBV28 with TRBJ1-5; D remains ambiguous. Trimming removed 8 bases at V and 9 bases at J, with 14 bases between. The CDR3 is 12 amino acids. Germline values: CDR1 MDHEN, CDR2 SYDVKM. The CDR3 spells CASEKDASPQHF. CDR3 sequence (DNA): TGTGCCAGCGAAAAGGACGCCTCGCCCCAGCATTTT.

This clone was detected a few times. The rearrangement joins TRBV27 to TRBJ1-1; tentatively, D is TRBD1 (5 bases). CDR1 is MNHEY and CDR2 is SMNVEV in the germline V gene (reference sequence). Trimming cost V 3 bases and J 0 bases, with 14 bases left between them. This CDR3 has 16 amino acids. The CDR3 DNA follows: TGTGCCAGCAGTTTGAATAGACAGCGCATGAACACTGAAGCTTTCTTT. Translating gives CASSLNRQRMNTEAFF.

Worth noting for this clone: The sample holds other DNA sequences that translate to the same CDR3. The chain recombines TRBV5-1 with TRBJ2-5; D gene uncertain. The CDR3 totals 13 residues. Germline values: CDR1 SGHRS, CDR2 YFSETQ. Trimming cost V 0 bases and J 2 bases, with 5 bases left between them. The CDR3 DNA is TGCGCCAGCAGCTTGGAAGTGCAAGAGACCCAGTACTTC. Translation gives CASSLEVQETQYF.

The J gene is TRBJ2-3, the V gene TRBV30; D is possibly TRBD2 (7 bases). V lost 0 bases and J lost 0, with 13 bases in between. The CDR3 runs to 16 residues. Per the germline V gene, CDR1 is GTSNPN and CDR2 is SVGIG (reference sequence). The DNA of the CDR3 is TGTGCCTGGAGTGTCCTAGGGGGGGCCAGCACAGATACGCAGTATTTT. Translated: CAWSVLGGASTDTQYF.

There are a few counts of this clone. This chain joins TRBV5-1 and TRBJ2-3, with 7 bases lining up with TRBD2. Germline trimming cut 1 base from V and 4 bases from J; bases unmatched to any gene: 12. Germline V lookup: CDR1 SGHRS, CDR2 YFSETQ. The CDR3 has 17 amino acids. CDR3 residues: CASSLIKGPGGSDTQYF. CDR3 in DNA: TGCGCCAGCAGCTTGATTAAGGGGCCGGGAGGCTCAGATACGCAGTATTTT.

V gene TRBV4-1 combines with J gene TRBJ2-5; 7 nucleotides match TRBD2. V lost 1 base to trimming and J lost 2 bases; unmatched junction nucleotides: 7. This CDR3 comprises 16 residues. Germline V lookup: CDR1 MGHRA, CDR2 YSYEKL. CDR3 sequence (DNA): TGCGCCAGCAGCCAAGGGGGACTACCTTCTCAAGAGACCCAGTACTTC. Protein sequence: CASSQGGLPSQETQYF.

The chain is built from TRBV6-6 and TRBJ2-1, with D unresolved. In germline, CDR1 is MNHNY, CDR2 SVGAGI (reference sequence). Deletions cut 6 bases from V and 0 bases from J, with 9 bases between. The CDR3 spans 14 residues. CDR3 DNA sequence: TGTGCCAGCAGCACTTCGAGCTCCTACAATGAGCAGTTCTTC. It yields the protein CASSTSSSYNEQFF.

This clone was seen a handful of times. The chain recombines TRBV6-5 with TRBJ2-2; D may be TRBD1 (6 bases). From germline, CDR1 is MNHEY and CDR2 SVGAGI. The CDR3 extends over 13 amino acids. The CDR3 DNA is TGTGCTTCCCGGGACACGAACACCGGGGAGCTGTTTTTT. Translating gives CASRDTNTGELFF.

V gene TRBV11-3 combines with J gene TRBJ2-7; 8 bases line up with TRBD2. The J segment lost 3 bases and the V segment lost 6 bases, leaving 10 bases of the junction unmatched. In germline, CDR1 is SGHNT, CDR2 YENEEA. The CDR3 totals 15 residues. The CDR3 is CASSGGIAGNYEQYF. Written as DNA, the CDR3 is TGTGCCAGCAGTGGAGGGATAGCGGGGAACTACGAGCAGTACTTC. Full variable domain (rest looked up from reference TRBV11-3 and TRBJ2-7): EAGVVQSPRYKIIEKKQPVAFWCNPISGHNTLYWYLQNLGQGPELLIRYENEEAVDDSQLPKDRFSAERLKGVDSTLKIQPAELGDSAVYLCASSGGIAGNYEQYFGPGTRLTVT.

This sequence joins TRBV10-3 and TRBJ1-1; tentative D call: TRBD1 (5 bases). This CDR3 spans 13 amino acids. In germline, CDR1 is ENHRY, CDR2 SYGVKD. V shed 5 bases and J shed 3 bases, with 10 bases lying between them. DNA of the CDR3: TGTGCCATCAGTTCGGGACGGGACACTGAAGCTTTCTTT. Its protein is CAISSGRDTEAFF.

The chain uses TRBV5-1 and TRBJ1-2, with TRBD1 matching over 8 bases. This CDR3 is built from 15 residues. From germline, CDR1 is SGHRS and CDR2 YFSETQ. With V trimmed by 0 bases and J by 2 bases, 3 bases remained unmatched. The CDR3 DNA sequence: TGCGCCAGCAGCTTGGCGGGGGACAGGAACTATGGCTACACCTTC. Protein sequence: CASSLAGDRNYGYTF.

For this clone: The sample holds other DNA sequences that translate to the same CDR3. This chain connects TRBV7-2 to TRBJ2-7; no clear D gene. Germline V gives CDR1 SGHTA, CDR2 FQGNSA. The CDR3 runs to 11 residues. The ends were cut back, 3 bases at V and 3 bases at J, with 3 bases in the middle. CDR3 sequence reads: CASSFDYEQYF. The CDR3 nucleotides read TGTGCCAGCAGCTTCGACTACGAGCAGTACTTC.

This clone was seen a handful of times. The chain is built from TRBV15 and TRBJ2-3, with D possibly TRBD2 on 5 matching bases. V gave up 3 bases and J gave up 6 bases, with 10 bases separating them. Per germline, CDR1 LNHNV and CDR2 YYDKDF (reference sequence). The CDR3 loop spans 13 amino acids. The DNA of the CDR3 is TGTGCCACCAGCAGGGAACCGGGGGATACGCAGTATTTT. This sequence encodes CATSREPGDTQYF.

This clone was observed a few times. The chain couples TRBV7-2 to TRBJ1-1; D perhaps matches TRBD1 (6 bases). The CDR3 contains 14 residues. Looked up from germline, CDR1 is SGHTA and CDR2 is FQGNSA. V was trimmed by 5 bases and J by 0 bases, leaving 10 bases between them. The CDR3 DNA follows: TGTGCCAGCAGCCCCGGACAGCTGAACACTGAAGCTTTCTTT. Its protein product is CASSPGQLNTEAFF.

This clone was observed a single time. The chain combines TRBV5-1 with TRBJ2-5, with no clear D. Trimming pared 0 bases from V and 5 bases from J, leaving 20 bases between. The CDR3 covers 17 residues. The germline CDR1 and CDR2 sequences are SGHRS and YFSETQ. CDR3 residues: CASSLASVAGPGETQYF. The CDR3, as DNA: TGCGCCAGCAGCTTGGCCTCTGTTGCCGGCCCCGGGGAGACCCAGTACTTC.

This sequence joins TRBV7-9 and TRBJ1-3; unclear D gene. The CDR3 runs to 11 residues. The germline CDR1 and CDR2 sequences are SEHNR and FQNEAQ (reference sequence). V lost 5 bases to trimming and J lost 4 bases, with 3 bases between them. The CDR3, as DNA: TGTGCCAGCAGCATCGGAAACACCATATATTTT. Protein product: CASSIGNTIYF.